The source of this T cell receptor (beta chain) is a study of control samples from healthy donors and cancer patients. Using immunoSEQ multiplex PCR, the repertoire was profiled, and TCRdb retains in-frame clones only, with some absent. The sample lists 150,000 or so clones; 93% were seen once. This clone has only one observation. The V end was cut by 3 bases, the J end by 5 bases, with 15 bases between. CDR1 SGDLS and CDR2 YYNGEE come from the germline V gene. This CDR3 is built from 15 residues. The clonotype comes from a young man in good health. V gene TRBV9 combines with J gene TRBJ2-1, with a tentative D call TRBD2 (5 bases). Source material: blood. This CDR3 is CASSALARTDNEQFF. CDR3 DNA: TGTGCCAGCAGCGCCTTAGCGCGAACTGACAATGAGCAGTTCTTC.